The clone carrying this T cell receptor (beta chain) was counted only a few times. Its antigen is unknown. This specimen belongs to a study of beta chain features in type 1 diabetes. Since all of the isolated RNA was reverse transcribed, expressed TCRB transcripts were what got sequenced. Produced via immunoSEQ multiplex PCR; TCRdb's table is partial and in-frame only. The sample consists of 300,000 to 350,000 clones, roughly 13% of them appearing once. Sorting that relied on CD45RO/CCR7/CD25/CD127/CD95/CD27 yielded CD4+ naive, central memory, regulatory and stem cell-like memory cells. Findings and limits, study-wide: Patients with Type 1 diabetes showed moderately but significantly shorter TCRB CDR3s in all four CD4+ subsets.

The sequencing input was naive CD4+ T cells from blood. The receptor comes from a woman under 30 with type 1 diabetes.

CDR3 nucleotide sequence: TGTGCATTCGGACAGAGGGCAGGGGGCTACACCTTC. It encodes CAFGQRAGGYTF. The chain joins TRBV30 to TRBJ1-2, with D possibly TRBD1 on 6 matching bases. CDR3 length: 12 residues. Germline CDR1 GTSNPN, CDR2 SVGIG (reference sequence).